The next 10 T cell receptor beta chains were all read from a single sample in a study of T-cell memory formation after mild COVID-19. TCRdb re-called the 5' RACE reads with MiXCR, one entry per CDR3 protein. The sample has 200,000 to 250,000 distinct CDR3 sequences, approximately 30% seen once. Material for sequencing was PBMCs or a T cell subset sorted from them (not recorded which). The receptors derive from an adult woman who had mild COVID-19 (a few samples of this study predate the infection). Cell type and time point are not known.

The sample holds a few counts of this clonotype. The chain uses TRBV4-1 and TRBJ1-6; D is undetermined. Trimming cost V 1 base and J 7 bases, with 11 bases left between them. From germline, CDR1 is MGHRA and CDR2 YSYEKL. The length of the CDR3 is 15 residues. As DNA, the CDR3 is TGCGCCAGCAGCCAAGTGGGATTAAGAAATTCACCCCTCCACTTT. Translation gives CASSQVGLRNSPLHF.

The CDR3 DNA sequence: TGTGCCAGCAGCTTAGTTCTAGCGGGAGCCAAAAACATTCAGTACTTC. This translates into CASSLVLAGAKNIQYF. The chain carries TRBV7-9 and TRBJ2-4; 8 bases line up with TRBD2. V was pared by 1 base and J by 0 bases, with 2 bases of the junction left unmatched. Germline V CDR1 and CDR2: SEHNR, FQNEAQ (reference sequence). The CDR3 consists of 16 residues.

V is TRBV5-1 and J is TRBJ1-4; TRBD1 agrees at 10 bases. Germline lookup yields CDR1 SGHRS and CDR2 YFSETQ. The CDR3 covers 14 residues. The V gene end was trimmed by 6 bases and the J gene end by 3 bases; junction bases not matched to a gene: 2. The CDR3 loop reads CASTGQGANEKLFF. In nucleotides, the CDR3 is TGCGCCAGCACAGGACAGGGGGCTAATGAAAAACTGTTTTTT. The full variable domain, rest sourced from reference TRBV5-1 and TRBJ1-4, is KAGVTQTPRYLIKTRGQQVTLSCSPISGHRSVSWYQQTPGQGLQFLFEYFSETQRNKGNFPGRFSGRQFSNSRSEMNVSTLELGDSALYLCASTGQGANEKLFFGSGTQLSVL.

V is TRBV7-2 and J is TRBJ1-5; D possibly corresponds to TRBD1 (6 bases). In germline, CDR1 is SGHTA, CDR2 FQGNSA. The CDR3 loop spans 13 amino acids. V was pared by 5 bases and J by 7 bases, with 12 bases between. Here the CDR3 reads CASSLAGAQPQHF. CDR3 nucleotide sequence: TGTGCCAGCAGCCTCGCAGGGGCCCAGCCCCAGCATTTT.

This clonotype was seen more than once but under ten times. The V and J genes are TRBV11-1 and TRBJ2-5; no definite D call. Germline-derived CDR1 and CDR2 are SGHAT and FQDESV (reference sequence). This CDR3 region has 14 residues. Trimming shortened V by 4 bases and J by 3 bases, and 12 bases separated the two germline ends. This chain's CDR3 is CASSSLLRKETQYF. The CDR3 nucleotides read TGTGCCAGCAGCTCGCTCCTGAGGAAAGAGACCCAGTACTTC. Together with reference TRBV11-1 and TRBJ2-5, the CDR3 gives the full variable domain: EAEVAQSPRYKITEKSQAVAFWCDPISGHATLYWYRQILGQGPELLVQFQDESVVDDSQLPKDRFSAERLKGVDSTLKIQPAELGDSAMYLCASSSLLRKETQYFGPGTRLLVL.

This clonotype was counted between two and nine times. The chain combines TRBV29-1 with TRBJ2-4; D uncertain. CDR1 is SQVTM, CDR2 ANQGSEA, per germline. Trimming left V 6 bases short and J 8 bases short, with 8 bases between. There are 10 residues in the CDR3. CDR3 protein: CSVQIDIQYF. The CDR3 coding sequence is TGCAGCGTCCAAATAGACATTCAGTACTTC. Full variable domain (remainder filled in from reference TRBV29-1 and TRBJ2-4): SAVISQKPSRDICQRGTSLTIQCQVDSQVTMMFWYRQQPGQSLTLIATANQGSEATYESGFVIDKFPISRPNLTFSTLTVSNMSPEDSSIYLCSVQIDIQYFGAGTRLSVL.

This chain uses TRBV29-1 with TRBJ1-2, with D uncertain. V dropped 3 bases and J dropped 6 bases, with 8 bases sitting between them. The germline V gene has CDR1 SQVTM and CDR2 ANQGSEA. CDR3 size: 11 residues. CDR3 coding DNA: TGCAGCGTTGATGGTGTGGATGGCTACACCTTC. It codes for CSVDGVDGYTF.

This clonotype was seen a few times. The chain carries TRBV4-1 and TRBJ2-4; TRBD2 might be the D (5 bases). Per germline, CDR1 MGHRA and CDR2 YSYEKL. Trimming left V 1 base short and J 9 bases short, with 10 bases between. The CDR3 consists of 13 residues. The chain's CDR3 is CASSQGGRSIQYF. CDR3 DNA: TGCGCCAGCAGCCAAGGAGGGCGCTCCATTCAGTACTTC.

In its sample, this clonotype was seen once. The J gene is TRBJ2-5, the V gene TRBV24-1, with D possibly TRBD1 on 6 matching bases. Trimming took 9 bases from V and 9 from J, leaving 16 bases between them. Germline loops: CDR1 KGHDR, CDR2 SFDVKD. The CDR3 runs 12 residues. The CDR3 region has the DNA TGTGCCACCGGGCAGGGGCCCGGGGCCCAGTACTTC. As protein: CATGQGPGAQYF.

The chain carries TRBV30 and TRBJ1-2; the match to TRBD1 covers 7 bases. The CDR3 is made up of 13 amino acids. The J segment lost 2 bases and the V segment lost 7 bases, leaving 7 bases of the junction unmatched. CDR1 and CDR2 from the germline V gene are GTSNPN and SVGIG (reference sequence). CDR3 in amino acids: CAFEGDSNYGYTF. DNA for the CDR3: TGTGCCTTCGAGGGGGACAGCAACTATGGCTACACCTTC.